This T cell receptor beta chain was identified during a study of blood T cell repertoires in COVID-19. Overall study: The origin of the acute and convalescent COVID-19 samples was the United States, Italy and Spain.

Per the original methods: Researchers report that nucleated cell counts were estimated from reference gene primer amplification. Only in-frame clones appear in the TCRdb table, and some are missing; sequencing was by immunoSEQ multiplex PCR. The V and J calls and clone size are taken from that table; D and trimming were inferred from the DNA. The top ten clones hold 10% of a sample with about 50,000 clones, over 75% of them seen once. This clonotype originated in a human donor in a cohort sampled during active COVID-19. The sample comprised peripheral blood.

This CDR3 is CASSTYGTLLGYTF. CDR3 nucleotides: TGTGCCAGCAGCACCTACGGGACACTACTTGGCTACACCTTC. The chain recombines TRBV7-2 with TRBJ1-2, with a possible D match to TRBD1 (6 bases). The CDR3 extends over 14 amino acids. V was cut by 5 bases and J by 7 bases, with 17 bases left in between. Germline CDR1 reads SGHTA; CDR2 reads FQGNSA.